A single sample is the source of the 20 T cell receptor beta chains below, sequenced in a study of blood T cell repertoires in COVID-19. Clones were read by immunoSEQ multiplex PCR, and TCRdb kept only the in-frame ones, dropping some. The sample carries about 89,000 clones, 60% to 80% recorded once. The sequenced sample consisted of peripheral blood. Every receptor here comes from a woman of 80 years or more with acute or convalescent COVID-19.

The V gene is TRBV5-1, the J gene TRBJ1-2; 9 nucleotides line up with TRBD1. Germline CDR1 is SGHRS and CDR2 is YFSETQ. CDR3 size: 15 residues. Trimming at V came to 1 base and at J to 7 bases, leaving 8 bases not matched to a gene. The CDR3 nucleotides are TGCGCCAGCAGCTTGTCGGGACAGGGTACTGGTGGCTACACCTTC. It specifies CASSLSGQGTGGYTF.

The chain carries TRBV7-2 and TRBJ2-7, with D uncertain. CDR1 and CDR2 (germline): SGHTA, FQGNSA. This CDR3 has 13 amino acids. V was shortened by 3 bases and J by 5 bases, with 11 bases between the two germline ends. The CDR3 nucleotides are TGTGCCAGCAGCTTCAGAAATAGCCACGAGCAGTACTTC. Its protein is CASSFRNSHEQYF. The variable domain in full, completed from reference TRBV7-2 and TRBJ2-7, reads GAGVSQSPSNKVTEKGKDVELRCDPISGHTALYWYRQSLGQGLEFLIYFQGNSAPDKSGLPSDRFSAERTGGSVSTLTIQRTQQEDSAVYLCASSFRNSHEQYFGPGTRLTVT.

The rearrangement links TRBV18 to TRBJ1-1; TRBD1 matches 9 bases. The CDR3 extends over 16 amino acids. Germline CDR1 KGHSH, CDR2 LQKENI. V gave up 3 bases and J gave up 1 base; unmatched junction bases: 6. The CDR3 region is CASSPTRTGANTEAFF. The CDR3 nucleotides are TGTGCCAGCTCACCGACACGGACAGGGGCGAACACTGAAGCTTTCTTT. Looking up the rest from reference TRBV18 and TRBJ1-1 gives the full variable domain: NAGVMQNPRHLVRRRGQEARLRCSPMKGHSHVYWYRQLPEEGLKFMVYLQKENIIDESGMPKERFSAEFPKEGPSILRIQQVVRGDSAAYFCASSPTRTGANTEAFFGQGTRLTVV.

V gene TRBV11-2 combines with J gene TRBJ2-7, with D maybe TRBD1 (6 bases). The CDR3 consists of 13 residues. V dropped 5 bases and J dropped 4 bases, with 12 bases sitting between them. Germline V gene lookup returns CDR1 SGHAT and CDR2 FQNNGV. CDR3 protein: CASSQDRLYEQYF. In DNA, the CDR3 is TGTGCCAGCAGCCAGGACAGACTTTACGAGCAGTACTTC.

The chain combines TRBV21-1 with TRBJ2-7; the table gives TRBD1 as D, unverified against the DNA. TRBV21-1 corresponds to a pseudogene. The CDR3 extends over 16 amino acids. The CDR3 spells CASTQSRRSSSYEQYF. Written as DNA, the CDR3 is TGTGCCAGCACCCAAAGTCGCAGGTCCAGTTCCTACGAGCAGTACTTC.

This clone was recorded a few times. V gene TRBV7-6 combines with J gene TRBJ2-2; weak D call: TRBD2 (6 bases). The CDR3 consists of 16 residues. V lost 5 bases and J 6 bases, leaving 19 bases between the germline ends. The germline CDR1 and CDR2 sequences are SGHVS and FNYEAQ. The CDR3 reads CASSRERRGVAGELFF. The CDR3 region has the DNA TGTGCCAGCAGCCGAGAGCGGAGGGGAGTAGCCGGGGAGCTGTTTTTT.

V is TRBV9 and J is TRBJ1-2; no clear D. The CDR3 is made up of 13 amino acids. The ends were cut back, 5 bases at V and 8 bases at J, with 16 bases in the middle. Germline V CDR1 and CDR2: SGDLS, YYNGEE. This chain's CDR3 is CASRSQQPWGYTF. The CDR3 DNA follows: TGTGCCAGCAGATCCCAACAACCGTGGGGCTACACCTTC.

This clone occurred a few times. V usage is TRBV11-3 and J usage is TRBJ1-6; no definite D call. The CDR3 spans 14 residues. The germline gives CDR1 SGHNT, CDR2 YENEEA. Trimming took off 5 bases at V and 5 bases at J, with 10 bases between the two ends. The CDR3 nucleotides are TGTGCCAGCAGCCCCCTAGGAGATAATTCACCCCTCCACTTT. It is translated as CASSPLGDNSPLHF.

V and J are TRBV4-1 and TRBJ1-4; D uncertain. Germline values: CDR1 MGHRA, CDR2 YSYEKL. The CDR3 totals 15 residues. V lost 3 bases and J lost 6, with 14 bases in between. The CDR3 loop reads CASSHFNPRDEKLFF. Here the CDR3 DNA reads TGCGCCAGCAGCCACTTTAACCCCCGGGATGAAAAACTGTTTTTT.

This sequence joins TRBV5-6 and TRBJ2-1, with 7 nucleotides matching TRBD1. This CDR3 is built from 14 residues. Germline trimming cut 4 bases from V and 2 bases from J; bases unmatched to any gene: 3. CDR1 is SGHDT, CDR2 YYEEEE, per germline. CDR3 sequence: CASSKGTAYNEQFF. The CDR3 DNA reads as TGTGCCAGCAGCAAAGGGACAGCCTACAATGAGCAGTTCTTC.

Comments on this clone: A much larger clone sits a single nucleotide away, making a read error possible. The V and J genes are TRBV11-2 and TRBJ1-1; D uncertain. The germline V gene encodes CDR1 SGHAT and CDR2 FQNNGV. The CDR3 sequence is 13 residues long. Deletions cut 3 bases from V and 0 bases from J, with 5 bases between. CDR3 DNA: TGTGCCAGCAGCTTGGGCATGAACACTGAAGCTTTCTTT. Protein product: CASSLGMNTEAFF.

This chain links TRBV21-1 with TRBJ2-3; TRBD2 was called by the table and not checked on the DNA. TRBV21-1 is a recognized pseudogene. The CDR3 sequence is 18 residues long. CDR3 loop: CASSSLVFLSRSTDTQYF. Here the CDR3 DNA reads TGTGCCAGCAGCTCCCTTGTGTTTTTAAGCCGAAGCACAGATACGCAGTATTTT.

The sample holds a few counts of this clone. The genes are TRBV21-1 and TRBJ2-2; the table's D call TRBD1 went unverified against the DNA. TRBV21-1 is flagged as a pseudogene. The CDR3 sequence is 17 residues long. This CDR3 is CASSPGQTIKMTGELFF. The CDR3 DNA sequence: TGTGCCAGCAGCCCGGGACAGACCATTAAGATGACCGGGGAGCTGTTTTTT.

This clone appeared a few times. This chain uses TRBV7-2 with TRBJ1-1; D call uncertain. Trimming cost V 3 bases and J 1 base, with 12 bases left between them. The CDR3 contains 15 residues. CDR1 and CDR2 (germline): SGHTA, FQGNSA. The CDR3 here is CASSFSSRENTEAFF. In DNA form, the CDR3 reads TGTGCCAGCAGCTTTTCCTCCCGGGAGAACACTGAAGCTTTCTTT.

The CDR3 here is CASSVENSPLHF. CDR3 DNA: TGTGCCAGCAGCGTAGAGAATTCACCCCTCCACTTT. The chain is built from TRBV3-1 (or the pseudogene TRBV3-2) and TRBJ1-6; D is unresolved. V was pared by 5 bases and J by 7 bases, with 6 bases between. Germline V lookup: CDR1 LGHDT, CDR2 YNNKEL (reference sequence). The CDR3 consists of 12 residues.

This chain joins TRBV6-5 and TRBJ2-7; 7 nucleotides agree with TRBD1. Germline lookup yields CDR1 MNHEY and CDR2 SVGAGI. This CDR3 contains 15 residues. With V trimmed by 7 bases and J by 4 bases, 13 bases remained unmatched. CDR3 loop: CASTPRGQARYEQYF. The CDR3 DNA sequence: TGTGCCAGCACCCCGAGGGGGCAGGCCAGGTACGAGCAGTACTTC.

This clone was picked up a small number of times. The CDR3 loop reads CASSETVNYGYTF. As DNA, the CDR3 is TGTGCCAGCAGCGAGACAGTTAACTATGGCTACACCTTC. V usage is TRBV9 and J usage is TRBJ1-2; D is possibly TRBD1 (5 bases). CDR1 is SGDLS and CDR2 is YYNGEE in the germline V gene. The CDR3 sequence is 13 residues long. V was clipped by 3 bases and J by 1 base, with 7 bases between them.

The chain combines TRBV7-8 with TRBJ2-7; D is possibly TRBD2 (6 bases). The CDR3 is 14 amino acids. V was clipped by 1 base and J by 3 bases, with 10 bases between them. Per the germline V gene, CDR1 is SGHVS and CDR2 is FQNEAQ. The CDR3 DNA sequence: TGTGCCAGCAGCTTAGTTGGGCGGGGCTACGAGCAGTACTTC. Its protein product is CASSLVGRGYEQYF.

The chain has TRBV4-3 and TRBJ1-3; TRBD1 might be the D (5 bases). CDR3 length: 17 residues. The germline CDR1 and CDR2 sequences are LGHNA and YSLEER. V was trimmed by 1 base and J by 4 bases, leaving 17 bases between them. In nucleotides, the CDR3 is TGCGCCAGCAGCCAAGGGCCCGGGGGGGGGTCAGGAAACACCATATATTTT. Its translation is CASSQGPGGGSGNTIYF.

The rearrangement uses TRBV10-3 and TRBJ1-6, with 9 bases that match TRBD1. Germline CDR1 is ENHRY and CDR2 is SYGVKD. The J segment lost 7 bases and the V segment lost 4 bases, leaving 11 bases of the junction unmatched. This CDR3 is 17 amino acids long. CDR3 in amino acids: CAISVKQGAGENSPLHF. For the CDR3, the DNA is TGTGCCATCAGTGTTAAACAGGGGGCCGGCGAAAATTCACCCCTCCACTTT.